The source of this T cell receptor beta chain is a study of OX40 agonist ivuxolimab in advanced cancers. Study background: Patients receiving dose escalation had hepatocellular carcinoma, melanoma, renal cell or head and neck cancer. Subjects had a mean age of around 63 years, with a range of about 23 to 79; 82.7% were male.

Sequencing used immunoSEQ multiplex PCR; TCRdb keeps in-frame clones, though not all of them. The repertoire holds approximately 40,000 clones, with roughly 83% as singletons. Comment on this clone: Its specificity is not known.

The study, taken as a whole, reports: Antigen specificity remained undetermined for the expanded peripheral T cells.

The receptor was isolated from an adult with an advanced solid tumor such as melanoma, head and neck, liver or kidney cancer. The source was CD4+ or CD8+ T cells sorted from blood, collected in a trial of the OX40 agonist ivuxolimab.

CDR3 sequence: CSARQGHEQFF. The CDR3 nucleotides read TGCAGTGCAAGACAGGGGCATGAGCAGTTCTTC. The chain uses TRBV20-1 and TRBJ2-1; TRBD1 agrees at 8 bases. Germline loops: CDR1 DFQATT, CDR2 SNEGSKA (reference sequence). J lost 8 bases, V lost 6 bases, and 3 bases had no gene match. The CDR3 runs to 11 residues.